This T cell receptor beta chain is drawn from a study of cytomegalovirus exposure and HLA in healthy donors. Comment on this clone: Its specificity is unknown.

PCR involved 60 Vbeta and 13 Jbeta primers. Data came from immunoSEQ multiplex PCR; TCRdb stores just in-frame clones and leaves some out. Among approximately 160,000 clones listed, about 75% were seen once. Whole-study results and caveats: What a later analysis showed was that several of the most significant clusters appeared linked to common viral pathogens. The authors listed 164 TCR beta chains as cytomegalovirus-associated.

This sequence was found in a male donor in good health and CMV-seronegative. The sequenced sample was PBMCs.

CDR3 in DNA: TGTGCCAGCAGCTTAGCTGGTGCGGGAGCCTACAATGAGCAGTTCTTC. Translating it yields CASSLAGAGAYNEQFF. This chain uses TRBV7-8 with TRBJ2-1; 7 bases line up with TRBD2. The germline V gene encodes CDR1 SGHVS and CDR2 FQNEAQ. CDR3 length: 16 residues. With V trimmed by 0 bases and J by 2 bases, 4 bases remained unmatched.